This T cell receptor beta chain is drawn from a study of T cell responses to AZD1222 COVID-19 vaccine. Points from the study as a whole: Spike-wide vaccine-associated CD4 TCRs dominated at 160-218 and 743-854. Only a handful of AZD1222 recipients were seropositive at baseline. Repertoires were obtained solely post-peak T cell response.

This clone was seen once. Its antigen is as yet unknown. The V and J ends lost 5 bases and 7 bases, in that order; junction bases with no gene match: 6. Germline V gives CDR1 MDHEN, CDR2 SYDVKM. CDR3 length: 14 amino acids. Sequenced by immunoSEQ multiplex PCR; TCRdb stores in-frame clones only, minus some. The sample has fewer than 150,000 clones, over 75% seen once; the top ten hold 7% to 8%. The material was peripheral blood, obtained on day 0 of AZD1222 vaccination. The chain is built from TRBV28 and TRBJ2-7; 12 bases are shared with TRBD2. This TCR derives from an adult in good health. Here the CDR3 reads CASSTSGGTREQYF. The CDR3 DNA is TGTGCCAGCAGTACTAGCGGGGGGACGAGGGAGCAGTACTTC.